This T cell receptor (beta chain) was observed in a study of post-analysis software for immune sequencing data. The study, taken as a whole, reports: Among roughly 5 TRBV segments more frequent in patients than controls were TRBV5-6, TRBV5-1 and TRBV20-1.

Sequencing libraries made from TCR beta cDNA carried unique molecular identifiers. TCRdb reprocessed the PCR reads via MiXCR and lists one record per CDR3 protein. Here the sample spans hundreds of thousands of distinct CDR3 sequences, roughly 45% being singletons. This clonotype has a handful of counts. Its antigen remains unidentified. Trimming took off 8 bases at V and 7 bases at J, with 15 bases between the two ends. This CDR3 spans 14 amino acids. The V gene's germline CDR1 is SGHTA and CDR2 FQGNSA. The receptor's source is a girl aged 10 to 17 with multiple sclerosis. This chain connects TRBV7-2 to TRBJ1-6, with D perhaps TRBD1 (5 bases). Source material: blood. The CDR3 region has the DNA TGTGCCAGCCGAGGCGGGGCGCAGAATTCACCCCTCCACTTT. Protein product: CASRGGAQNSPLHF.